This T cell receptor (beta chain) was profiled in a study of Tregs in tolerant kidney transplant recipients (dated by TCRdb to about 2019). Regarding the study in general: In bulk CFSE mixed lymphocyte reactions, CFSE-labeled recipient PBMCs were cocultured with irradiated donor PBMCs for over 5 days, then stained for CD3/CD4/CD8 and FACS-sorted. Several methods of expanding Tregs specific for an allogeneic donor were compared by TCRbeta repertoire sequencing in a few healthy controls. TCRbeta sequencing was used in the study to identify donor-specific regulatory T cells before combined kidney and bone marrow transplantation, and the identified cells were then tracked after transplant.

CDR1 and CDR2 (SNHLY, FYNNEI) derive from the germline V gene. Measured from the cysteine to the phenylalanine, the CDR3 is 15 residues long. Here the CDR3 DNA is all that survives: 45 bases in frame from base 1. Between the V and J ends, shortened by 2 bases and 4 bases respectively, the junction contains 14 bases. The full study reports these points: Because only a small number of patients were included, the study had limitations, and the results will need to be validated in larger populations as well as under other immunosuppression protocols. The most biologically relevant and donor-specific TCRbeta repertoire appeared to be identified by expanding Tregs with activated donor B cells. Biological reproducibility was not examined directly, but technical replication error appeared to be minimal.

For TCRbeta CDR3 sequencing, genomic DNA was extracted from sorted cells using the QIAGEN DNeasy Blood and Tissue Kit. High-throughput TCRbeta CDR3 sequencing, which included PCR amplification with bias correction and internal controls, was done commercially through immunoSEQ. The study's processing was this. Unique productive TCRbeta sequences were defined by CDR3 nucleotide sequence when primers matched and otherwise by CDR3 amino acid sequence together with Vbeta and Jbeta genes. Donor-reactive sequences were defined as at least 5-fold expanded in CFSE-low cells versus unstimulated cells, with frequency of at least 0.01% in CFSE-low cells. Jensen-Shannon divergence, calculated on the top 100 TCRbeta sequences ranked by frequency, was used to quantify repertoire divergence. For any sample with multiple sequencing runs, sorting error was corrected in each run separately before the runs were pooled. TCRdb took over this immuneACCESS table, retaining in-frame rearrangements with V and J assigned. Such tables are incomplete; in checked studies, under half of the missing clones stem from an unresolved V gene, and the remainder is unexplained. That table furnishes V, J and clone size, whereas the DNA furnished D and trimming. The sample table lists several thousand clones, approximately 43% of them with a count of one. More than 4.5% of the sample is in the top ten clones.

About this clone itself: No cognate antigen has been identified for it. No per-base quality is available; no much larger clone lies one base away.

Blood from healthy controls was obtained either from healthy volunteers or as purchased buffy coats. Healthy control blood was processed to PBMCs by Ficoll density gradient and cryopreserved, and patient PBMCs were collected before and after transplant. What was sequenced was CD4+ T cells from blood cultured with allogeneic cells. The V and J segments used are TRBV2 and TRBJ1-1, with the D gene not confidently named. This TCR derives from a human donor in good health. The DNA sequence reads TGTGCCAGCAGTGAAATAGAGGTCGGGCGCACTGAAGCTTTCTTT. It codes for CASSEIEVGRTEAFF.